This T cell receptor beta chain was profiled in a study of blood T cells in healthy people across ages. Study context: The template switching approach captured approximately one barcoded beta molecule for every two T cells.

The CDR3 is 13 residues long. The ends were cut back, 8 bases at V and 2 bases at J, with 13 bases in the middle. CDR1 and CDR2 from the germline V gene are SGHTA and FQGTGA. This clonotype occurred a few times. Its antigen is unidentified. Study findings and constraints: There was no known CMV status for donors, so expanded clonotype changes were possibly confounded.

Primed by a sample-barcoded 5' primer and a J-beta primer mix, a second PCR proceeded for about 7 to 11 cycles. Per sample, CDR3-containing paired-end reads numbered at least 2.5 million. MiXCR, run by TCRdb on the 5' RACE reads, gives a single entry per CDR3 protein. This repertoire shows 550,000 to 700,000 distinct CDR3 sequences, 27% found once; its top ten account for 15% to 20%. Material: blood. This TCR derives from a woman aged 65 to 85 in good health. This rearrangement joins TRBV7-3 to TRBJ2-7; no clear D. CDR3 in DNA: TGTGCCAGCTCAGAAGGCCCGGCCTACGAGCAGTACTTC. Translation: CASSEGPAYEQYF.